These 11 T cell receptor beta chains came from one sample sequenced in a study of T cells in Graves' hyperthyroidism and ophthalmopathy (dated by TCRdb to about 2019). Receptor amplification or capture employed multiplex PCR. The listed sequencing device is Illumina HiSeq 2000. TCR beta CDR3 regions were amplified from RNA transcripts. The first round of RT-PCR for the TCR CDR3 was performed with the HTBI primer set and the Qiagen OneStep RT-PCR kit. Through fastp at Q25 and MiXCR, TCRdb rebuilt clones from the public reads, retaining in-frame beta chains. One record per CDR3 amino acid sequence lists the most common genes and DNA. The sample includes about 690,000 distinct CDR3 sequences, with 15% to 20% observed a single time. The leading ten clones occupy roughly 15% of the sample. Sequencing input: blood. The receptors originated from a man aged 50 to 60 with Graves' hyperthyroidism.

J is TRBJ2-2 and V is TRBV5-1; D is possibly TRBD1 (6 bases). The V gene's germline CDR1 is SGHRS and CDR2 YFSETQ. The CDR3 is 15 residues long. V was clipped by 0 bases and J by 2 bases, with 8 bases between them. The CDR3 bases are TGCGCCAGCAGCTTGGGGGGACACAACACCGGGGAGCTGTTTTTT. It yields the protein CASSLGGHNTGELFF. Full variable domain (outside the CDR3, taken from reference TRBV5-1 and TRBJ2-2): KAGVTQTPRYLIKTRGQQVTLSCSPISGHRSVSWYQQTPGQGLQFLFEYFSETQRNKGNFPGRFSGRQFSNSRSEMNVSTLELGDSALYLCASSLGGHNTGELFFGEGSRLTVL.

This clonotype was seen ten or more times. The chain carries TRBV11-2 and TRBJ1-1; D ambiguous. This CDR3 spans 15 amino acids. Looked up from germline, CDR1 is SGHAT and CDR2 is FQNNGV. V was shortened by 0 bases and J by 8 bases, with 16 bases between the two germline ends. The DNA for the CDR3 is TGTGCCAGCAGCTTAGATAATCTCGCGGGGTCAGAAGCTTTCTTT. Protein: CASSLDNLAGSEAFF.

V gene TRBV3-1 combines with J gene TRBJ2-2, with 11 nucleotides matching TRBD2. CDR1 is LGHDT and CDR2 is YNNKEL in the germline V gene (reference sequence). This CDR3 has 18 residues. The trim removed 0 bases at V and 5 bases at J, leaving 8 bases unmatched. The CDR3 region is CASSQESWASGRTGELFF. The DNA of the CDR3 is TGTGCCAGCAGCCAAGAAAGCTGGGCTAGCGGGAGGACCGGGGAGCTGTTTTTT.

In this sample, this clonotype turned up many times. This chain uses TRBV6-5 with TRBJ1-2, with unresolved D. The CDR3 is 14 residues long. Deletions cut 2 bases from V and 8 bases from J, with 15 bases between. From germline, CDR1 is MNHEY and CDR2 SVGAGI. The CDR3 sequence: CASSYVTNPRGYTF. In DNA, the CDR3 is TGTGCCAGCAGTTACGTTACAAATCCGAGAGGCTACACCTTC.

This clonotype was counted a few times. The CDR3 protein is CASSLIAGITYNEQFF. CDR3 sequence (DNA): TGTGCCAGCAGCCTCATAGCGGGGATTACCTACAATGAGCAGTTCTTC. J is TRBJ2-1 and V is TRBV7-2; 8 positions agree with TRBD2. In germline, CDR1 is SGHTA, CDR2 FQGNSA. The length of the CDR3 is 16 residues. V lost 5 bases and J lost 2; bases outside the gene matches: 8.

This clonotype was found many times. This sequence joins TRBV9 and TRBJ2-7; 8 bases are a match to TRBD2. The V and J ends lost 4 bases and 6 bases, in that order; junction bases with no gene match: 9. CDR3 length: 14 amino acids. The germline gives CDR1 SGDLS, CDR2 YYNGEE. The CDR3 bases are TGTGCCAGCAGCCCGGGGGGGGTCTTCGGCGAGCAGTACTTC. As protein: CASSPGGVFGEQYF.

This clonotype was detected many times. The rearrangement joins TRBV27 to TRBJ2-7; perhaps TRBD1 as D (5 bases). V was trimmed by 5 bases and J by 2 bases, leaving 22 bases between them. Germline V lookup: CDR1 MNHEY, CDR2 SMNVEV (reference sequence). The CDR3 is made up of 17 amino acids. Written as DNA, the CDR3 is TGTGCCAGCAGTCCGAGCTCCCAGGGTTTAGGCCCCTACGAGCAGTACTTC. Protein sequence: CASSPSSQGLGPYEQYF.

The CDR3 coding sequence is TGTGCCAGCTCTCTCCGGGACCAATTCTCCACTGAGCAGTTCTTC. Encoded protein: CASSLRDQFSTEQFF. The chain is built from TRBV18 and TRBJ2-1; D is tentatively TRBD1 or TRBD2 (5 bases each). The CDR3 is 15 amino acids. V was pared by 6 bases and J by 9 bases, with 21 bases between. The V gene's germline CDR1 is KGHSH and CDR2 LQKENI.

This clonotype came up many times. This chain links TRBV27 with TRBJ2-7, with a tentative D call TRBD1 (6 bases). The CDR3 covers 14 residues. With 4 bases removed from V and 0 bases from J, the gap between germline ends came to 10 bases. Germline loops: CDR1 MNHEY, CDR2 SMNVEV (reference sequence). The CDR3 protein is CASSYAGVSYEQYF. CDR3 nucleotide sequence: TGTGCCAGCAGTTATGCAGGGGTCTCCTACGAGCAGTACTTC.

This clonotype has a count of ten or more. The J gene is TRBJ2-2, the V gene TRBV13; D is tentatively TRBD1 or TRBD2 (5 bases each). With 5 bases removed from V and 6 bases from J, the gap between germline ends came to 7 bases. Looked up from germline, CDR1 is PRHDT and CDR2 is FYEKMQ (reference sequence). This CDR3 comprises 12 residues. This chain's CDR3 is CASSRGPGELFF. The CDR3 DNA sequence: TGTGCCAGCAGCCGGGGACCCGGGGAGCTGTTTTTT.

This clonotype was seen ten or more times. The chain uses TRBV20-1 and TRBJ1-5, with 8 bases that match TRBD1. CDR3 length equals 15 residues. Germline loops: CDR1 DFQATT, CDR2 SNEGSKA (reference sequence). With V trimmed by 3 bases and J by 0 bases, 4 bases remained unmatched. CDR3 in amino acids: CSARGTGYSNQPQHF. The CDR3 bases are TGCAGTGCTAGGGGGACAGGATATAGCAATCAGCCCCAGCATTTT.